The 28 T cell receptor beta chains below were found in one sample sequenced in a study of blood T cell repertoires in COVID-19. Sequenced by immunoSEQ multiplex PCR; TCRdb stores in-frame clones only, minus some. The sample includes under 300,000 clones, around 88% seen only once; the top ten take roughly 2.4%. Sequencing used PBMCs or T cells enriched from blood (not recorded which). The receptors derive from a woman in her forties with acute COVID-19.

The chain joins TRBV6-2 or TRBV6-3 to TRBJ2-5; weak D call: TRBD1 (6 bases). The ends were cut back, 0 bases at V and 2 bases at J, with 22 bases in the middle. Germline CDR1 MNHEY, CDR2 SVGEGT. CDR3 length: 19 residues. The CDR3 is CASSYSRQRGGEGQETQYF. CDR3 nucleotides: TGTGCCAGCAGTTACTCGAGACAGAGAGGGGGAGAAGGGCAAGAGACCCAGTACTTC.

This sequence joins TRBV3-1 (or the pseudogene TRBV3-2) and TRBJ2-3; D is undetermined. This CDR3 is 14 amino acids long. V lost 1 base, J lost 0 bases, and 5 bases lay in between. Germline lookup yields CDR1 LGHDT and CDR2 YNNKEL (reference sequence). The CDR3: CASSQVTSTDTQYF. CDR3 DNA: TGTGCCAGCAGCCAAGTCACAAGCACAGATACGCAGTATTTT.

This chain's CDR3 is CASSLGRTADEQYF. For the CDR3, the DNA is TGTGCCAGCAGCTTAGGTCGGACAGCGGACGAGCAGTACTTC. The rearrangement uses TRBV7-2 and TRBJ2-7, with D perhaps TRBD1 (6 bases). CDR3 length: 14 amino acids. From germline, CDR1 is SGHTA and CDR2 FQGNSA. V was pared by 1 base and J by 5 bases, with 12 bases between.

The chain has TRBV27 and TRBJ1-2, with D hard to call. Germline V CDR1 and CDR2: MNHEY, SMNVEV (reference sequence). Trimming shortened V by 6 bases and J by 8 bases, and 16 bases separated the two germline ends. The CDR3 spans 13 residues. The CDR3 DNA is TGTGCCAGCAGCCCTACGTCGGGGTTGGGCTACACCTTC. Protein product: CASSPTSGLGYTF.

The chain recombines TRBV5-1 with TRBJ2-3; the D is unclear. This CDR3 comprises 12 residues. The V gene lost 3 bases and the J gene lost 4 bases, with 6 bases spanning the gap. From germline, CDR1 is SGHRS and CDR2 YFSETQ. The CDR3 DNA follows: TGCGCCAGCAGCTCGGTTGCAGATACGCAGTATTTT. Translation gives CASSSVADTQYF.

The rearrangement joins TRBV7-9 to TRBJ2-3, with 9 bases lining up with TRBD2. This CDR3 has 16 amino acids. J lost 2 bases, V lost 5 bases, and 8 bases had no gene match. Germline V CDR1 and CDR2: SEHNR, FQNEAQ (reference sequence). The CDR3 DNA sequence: TGTGCCAGCAGCCCGGGGCTAGCGGGGACCACAGATACGCAGTATTTT. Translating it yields CASSPGLAGTTDTQYF.

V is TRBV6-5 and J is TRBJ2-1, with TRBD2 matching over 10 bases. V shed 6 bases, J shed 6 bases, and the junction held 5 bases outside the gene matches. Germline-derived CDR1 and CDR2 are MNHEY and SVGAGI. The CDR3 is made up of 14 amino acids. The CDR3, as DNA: TGTGCCAGCAGACAGCGGGAGGGCCTCAATGAGCAGTTCTTC. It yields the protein CASRQREGLNEQFF.

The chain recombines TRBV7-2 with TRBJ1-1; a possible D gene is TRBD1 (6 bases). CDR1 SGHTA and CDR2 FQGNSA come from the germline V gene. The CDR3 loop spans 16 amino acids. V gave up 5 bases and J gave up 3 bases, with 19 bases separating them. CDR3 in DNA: TGTGCCAGCAGCCTCCGGGTGGGGGAGGGGGACACTGAAGCTTTCTTT. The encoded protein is CASSLRVGEGDTEAFF.

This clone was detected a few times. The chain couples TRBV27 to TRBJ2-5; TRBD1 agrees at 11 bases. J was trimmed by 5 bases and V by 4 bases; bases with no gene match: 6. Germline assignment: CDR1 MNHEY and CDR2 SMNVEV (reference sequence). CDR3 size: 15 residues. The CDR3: CASSSWTGGGETQYF. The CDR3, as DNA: TGTGCCAGCAGTTCTTGGACAGGGGGCGGGGAGACCCAGTACTTC.

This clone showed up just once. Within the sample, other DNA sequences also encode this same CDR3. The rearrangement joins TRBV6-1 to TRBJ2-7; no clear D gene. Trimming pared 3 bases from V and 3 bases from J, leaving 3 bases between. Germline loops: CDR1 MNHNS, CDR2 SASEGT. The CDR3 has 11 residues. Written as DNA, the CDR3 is TGTGCCAGCAGTGACAGCTACGAGCAGTACTTC. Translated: CASSDSYEQYF.

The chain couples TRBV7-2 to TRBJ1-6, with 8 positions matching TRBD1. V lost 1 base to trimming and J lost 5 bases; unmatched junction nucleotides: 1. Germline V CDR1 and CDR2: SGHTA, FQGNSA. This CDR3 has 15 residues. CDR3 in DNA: TGTGCCAGCAGCTTAGGGGGACAGGATAATTCACCCCTCCACTTT. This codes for CASSLGGQDNSPLHF.

The CDR3 DNA follows: TGTGCCAGCAGCGCCTCATTTAGCGGGGGGGCTTACAATGAGCAGTTCTTC. It encodes CASSASFSGGAYNEQFF. This chain links TRBV9 with TRBJ2-1; 11 positions agree with TRBD2. CDR3 length equals 17 residues. The V and J ends lost 3 bases and 4 bases, in that order; junction bases with no gene match: 9. Germline-derived CDR1 and CDR2 are SGDLS and YYNGEE.

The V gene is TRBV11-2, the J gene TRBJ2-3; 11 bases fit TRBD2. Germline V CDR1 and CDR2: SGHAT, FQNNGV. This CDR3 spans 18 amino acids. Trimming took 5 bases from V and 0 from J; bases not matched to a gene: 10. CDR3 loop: CASSHFLAGGLSTDTQYF. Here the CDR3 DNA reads TGTGCCAGCAGCCATTTTCTAGCGGGGGGTCTAAGCACAGATACGCAGTATTTT.

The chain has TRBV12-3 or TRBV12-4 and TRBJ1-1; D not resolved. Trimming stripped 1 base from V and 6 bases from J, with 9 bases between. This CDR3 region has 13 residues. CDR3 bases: TGTGCCAGCAGTTTAGAGCTGAGGGCTGAAGCTTTCTTT. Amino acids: CASSLELRAEAFF.

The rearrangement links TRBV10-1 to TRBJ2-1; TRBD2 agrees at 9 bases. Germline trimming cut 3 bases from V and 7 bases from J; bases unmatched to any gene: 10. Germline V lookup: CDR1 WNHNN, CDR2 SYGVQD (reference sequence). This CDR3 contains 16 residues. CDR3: CASSDPGLALGNEQFF. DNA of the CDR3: TGCGCCAGCAGTGACCCGGGACTAGCCCTCGGAAATGAGCAGTTCTTC.

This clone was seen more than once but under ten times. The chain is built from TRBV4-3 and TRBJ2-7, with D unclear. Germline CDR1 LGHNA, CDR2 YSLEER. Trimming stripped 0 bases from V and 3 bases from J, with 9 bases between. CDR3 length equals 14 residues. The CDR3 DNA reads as TGCGCCAGCAGCCAAGATTCGGCGGTCTACGAGCAGTACTTC. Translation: CASSQDSAVYEQYF.

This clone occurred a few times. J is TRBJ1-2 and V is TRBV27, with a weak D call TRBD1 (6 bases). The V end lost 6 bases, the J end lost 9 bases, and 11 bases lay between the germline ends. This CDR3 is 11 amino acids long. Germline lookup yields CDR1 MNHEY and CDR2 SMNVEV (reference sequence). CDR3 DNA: TGTGCCAGCAGACGAGGGGACAGCTACACCTTC. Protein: CASRRGDSYTF.

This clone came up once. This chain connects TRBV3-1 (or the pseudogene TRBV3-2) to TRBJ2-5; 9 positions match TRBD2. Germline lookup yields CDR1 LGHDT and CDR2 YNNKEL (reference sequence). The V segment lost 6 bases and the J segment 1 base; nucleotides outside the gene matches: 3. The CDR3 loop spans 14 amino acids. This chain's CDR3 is CASSSGRGQETQYF. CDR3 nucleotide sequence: TGTGCCAGCAGTAGCGGGAGAGGCCAAGAGACCCAGTACTTC.

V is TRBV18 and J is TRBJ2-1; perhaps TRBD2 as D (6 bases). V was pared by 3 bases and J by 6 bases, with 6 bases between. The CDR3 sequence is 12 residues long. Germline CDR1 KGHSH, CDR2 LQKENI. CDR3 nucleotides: TGTGCCAGCTCACCGGGGGGCAATGAGCAGTTCTTC. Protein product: CASSPGGNEQFF.

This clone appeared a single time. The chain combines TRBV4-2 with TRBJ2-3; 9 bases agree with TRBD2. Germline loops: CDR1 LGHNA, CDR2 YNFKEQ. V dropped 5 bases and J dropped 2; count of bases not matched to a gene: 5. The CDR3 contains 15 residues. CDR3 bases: TGTGCCAGCAGCTATCTAGCGGGGAACACAGATACGCAGTATTTT. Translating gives CASSYLAGNTDTQYF.

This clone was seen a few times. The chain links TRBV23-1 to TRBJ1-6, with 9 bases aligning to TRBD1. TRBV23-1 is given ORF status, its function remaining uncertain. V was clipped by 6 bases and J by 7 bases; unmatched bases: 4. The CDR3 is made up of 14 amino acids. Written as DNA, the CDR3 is TGCGCCAGCAGAACGACAGGGGGAAATTCACCCCTCCACTTT. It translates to CASRTTGGNSPLHF.

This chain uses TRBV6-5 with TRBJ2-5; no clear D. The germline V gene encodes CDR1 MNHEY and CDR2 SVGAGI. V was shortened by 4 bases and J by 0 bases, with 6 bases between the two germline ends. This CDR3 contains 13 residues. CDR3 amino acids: CASSSRYQETQYF. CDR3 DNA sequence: TGTGCCAGCAGTTCCCGGTACCAAGAGACCCAGTACTTC.

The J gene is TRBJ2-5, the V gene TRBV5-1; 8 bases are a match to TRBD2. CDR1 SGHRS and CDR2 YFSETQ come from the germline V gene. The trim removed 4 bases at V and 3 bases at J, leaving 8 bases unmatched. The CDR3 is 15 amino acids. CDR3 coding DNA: TGCGCCAGCAGCACCACCGGGACTAGTAAAGAGACCCAGTACTTC. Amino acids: CASSTTGTSKETQYF.

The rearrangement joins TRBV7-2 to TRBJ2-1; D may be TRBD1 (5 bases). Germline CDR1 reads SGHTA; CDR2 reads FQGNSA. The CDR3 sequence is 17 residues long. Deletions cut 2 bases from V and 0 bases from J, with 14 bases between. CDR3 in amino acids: CASSLPWGPGSYNEQFF. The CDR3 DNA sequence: TGTGCCAGCAGCTTACCCTGGGGCCCCGGCTCCTACAATGAGCAGTTCTTC. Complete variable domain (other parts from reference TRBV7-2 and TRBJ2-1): GAGVSQSPSNKVTEKGKDVELRCDPISGHTALYWYRQSLGQGLEFLIYFQGNSAPDKSGLPSDRFSAERTGGSVSTLTIQRTQQEDSAVYLCASSLPWGPGSYNEQFFGPGTRLTVL.

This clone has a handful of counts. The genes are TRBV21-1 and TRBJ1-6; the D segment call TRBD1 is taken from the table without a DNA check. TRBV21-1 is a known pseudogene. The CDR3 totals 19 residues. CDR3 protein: CASSAQDRGPELCNSPLHF. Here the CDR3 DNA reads TGTGCCAGCAGCGCACAGGACAGGGGCCCTGAACTATGTAATTCACCCCTCCACTTT.

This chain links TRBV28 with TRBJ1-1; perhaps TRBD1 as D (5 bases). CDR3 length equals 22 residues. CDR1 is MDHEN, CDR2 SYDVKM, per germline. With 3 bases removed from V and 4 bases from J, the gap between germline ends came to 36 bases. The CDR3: CASSFRAGQEGWGVGVGTEAFF. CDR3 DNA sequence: TGTGCCAGCAGTTTTAGGGCCGGGCAAGAGGGTTGGGGGGTAGGAGTGGGCACTGAAGCTTTCTTT.

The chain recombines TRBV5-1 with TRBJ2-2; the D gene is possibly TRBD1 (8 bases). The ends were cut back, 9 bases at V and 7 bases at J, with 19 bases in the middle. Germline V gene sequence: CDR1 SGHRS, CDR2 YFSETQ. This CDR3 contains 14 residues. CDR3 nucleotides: TGCGCCACCACAAAGGACAGGGAGGGCGGGGAGCTGTTTTTT. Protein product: CATTKDREGGELFF.

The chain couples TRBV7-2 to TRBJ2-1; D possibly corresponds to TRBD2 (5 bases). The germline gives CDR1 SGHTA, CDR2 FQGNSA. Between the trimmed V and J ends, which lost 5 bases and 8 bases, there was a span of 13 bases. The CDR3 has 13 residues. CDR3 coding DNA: TGTGCCAGCAGCCTCTCGAGGGTCGATGAGCAGTTCTTC. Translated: CASSLSRVDEQFF.